Here is one TCR beta chain with its context. The length of the CDR3 is 13 residues. The germline CDR1 and CDR2 sequences are SEHNR and FQNEAQ (reference sequence). The data are from a study of blood T cells in healthy people across ages. Sample-barcoded 5' priming and a J-beta primer mix drove a second PCR of roughly 7 to 11 cycles. TCRdb used MiXCR to reprocess the 5' RACE reads, holding one entry per CDR3 protein. The sample lists around 1,000,000 distinct CDR3 sequences, 25% occurring once. These same records also appear under a second study, on T cells of mothers and their children. According to that study: M1S, a second-PCR primer, added sample barcodes and 2-4 random nucleotides.

The V gene is TRBV7-9, the J gene TRBJ2-5; perhaps TRBD1 as D (5 bases). The better agreement between TRBJ2-7 and the DNA end casts doubt on the J call. This receptor was obtained from a girl aged 2-15 years in good health. Input material: blood. The CDR3 nucleotides read TGTGCCAGCAGCGACAGTGTTTCCTACGAGCAGTACTTC. It is translated as CASSDSVSYEQYF.